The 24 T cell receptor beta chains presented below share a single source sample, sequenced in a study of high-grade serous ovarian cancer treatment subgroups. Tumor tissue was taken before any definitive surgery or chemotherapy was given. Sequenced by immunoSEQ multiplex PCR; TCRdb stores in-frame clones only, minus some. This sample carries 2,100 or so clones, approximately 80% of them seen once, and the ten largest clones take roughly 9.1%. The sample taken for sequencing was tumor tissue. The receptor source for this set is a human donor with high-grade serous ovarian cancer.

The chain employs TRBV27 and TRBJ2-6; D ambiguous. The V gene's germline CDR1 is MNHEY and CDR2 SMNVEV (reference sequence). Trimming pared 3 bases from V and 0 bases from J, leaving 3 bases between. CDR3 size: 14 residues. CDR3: CASSFSSGANVLTF. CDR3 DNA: TGTGCCAGCAGTTTCAGCTCTGGGGCCAACGTCCTGACTTTC.

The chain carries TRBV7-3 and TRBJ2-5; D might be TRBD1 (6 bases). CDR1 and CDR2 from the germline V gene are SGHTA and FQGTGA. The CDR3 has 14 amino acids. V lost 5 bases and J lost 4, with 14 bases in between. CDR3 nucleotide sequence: TGTGCCAGCAGCGTCCAGGGGAACTCAGAGACCCAGTACTTC. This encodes CASSVQGNSETQYF.

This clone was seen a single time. Here the CDR3 reads CASSYPDTQYF. The CDR3 region has the DNA TGTGCCAGCAGTTACCCAGATACGCAGTATTTT. J is TRBJ2-3 and V is TRBV6-5, with no clear D. V was trimmed by 2 bases and J by 4 bases, leaving 1 base between them. Germline values: CDR1 MNHEY, CDR2 SVGAGI. CDR3 length: 11 amino acids.

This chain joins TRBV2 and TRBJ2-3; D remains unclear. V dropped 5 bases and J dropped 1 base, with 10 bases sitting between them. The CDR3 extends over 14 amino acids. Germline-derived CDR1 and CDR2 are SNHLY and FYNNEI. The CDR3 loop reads CASSWADRTDTQYF. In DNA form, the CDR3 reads TGTGCCAGCAGTTGGGCAGACCGCACAGATACGCAGTATTTT.

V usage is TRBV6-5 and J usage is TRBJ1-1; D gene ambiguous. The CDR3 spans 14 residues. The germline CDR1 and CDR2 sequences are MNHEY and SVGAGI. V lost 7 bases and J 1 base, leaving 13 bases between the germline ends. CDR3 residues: CASKEGSGNTEAFF. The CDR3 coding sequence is TGTGCCAGCAAGGAGGGATCGGGGAACACTGAAGCTTTCTTT.

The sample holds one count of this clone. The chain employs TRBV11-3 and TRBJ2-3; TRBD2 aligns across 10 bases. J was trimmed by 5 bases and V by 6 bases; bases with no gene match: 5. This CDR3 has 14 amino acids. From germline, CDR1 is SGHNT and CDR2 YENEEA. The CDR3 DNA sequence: TGTGCCAGCAGTCCTAGCGGGAGTGTAGATACGCAGTATTTT. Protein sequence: CASSPSGSVDTQYF.

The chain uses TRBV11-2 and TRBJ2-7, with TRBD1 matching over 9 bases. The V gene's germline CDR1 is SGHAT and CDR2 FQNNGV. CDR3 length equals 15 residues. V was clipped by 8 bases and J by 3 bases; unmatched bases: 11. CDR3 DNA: TGTGCCAGCCGCGGGTGGGGACAGGGATTCTACGAGCAGTACTTC. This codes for CASRGWGQGFYEQYF.

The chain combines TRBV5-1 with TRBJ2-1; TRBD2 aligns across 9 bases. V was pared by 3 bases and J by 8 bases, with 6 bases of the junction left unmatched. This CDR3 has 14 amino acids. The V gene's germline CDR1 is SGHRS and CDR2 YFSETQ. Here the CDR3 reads CASSYTSGRYEQFF. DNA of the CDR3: TGCGCCAGCAGCTATACTAGCGGGCGGTATGAGCAGTTCTTC.

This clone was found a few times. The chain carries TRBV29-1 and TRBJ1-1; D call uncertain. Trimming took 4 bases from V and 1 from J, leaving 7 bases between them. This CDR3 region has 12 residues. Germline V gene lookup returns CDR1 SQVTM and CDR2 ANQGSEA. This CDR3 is CSVGAGNTEAFF. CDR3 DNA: TGCAGCGTTGGAGCCGGGAACACTGAAGCTTTCTTT.

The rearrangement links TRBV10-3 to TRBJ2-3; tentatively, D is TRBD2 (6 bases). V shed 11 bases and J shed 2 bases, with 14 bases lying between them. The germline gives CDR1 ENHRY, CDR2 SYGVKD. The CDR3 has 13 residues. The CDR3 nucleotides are TGTGCCTCAATGGAGGGTCACACAGATACGCAGTATTTT. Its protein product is CASMEGHTDTQYF.

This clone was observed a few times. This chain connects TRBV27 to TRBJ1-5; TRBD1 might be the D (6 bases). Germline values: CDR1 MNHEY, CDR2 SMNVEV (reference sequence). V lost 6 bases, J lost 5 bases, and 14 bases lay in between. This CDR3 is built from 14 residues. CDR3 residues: CASSPSTGYQPQHF. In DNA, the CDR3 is TGTGCCAGCAGCCCTTCTACAGGGTATCAGCCCCAGCATTTT.

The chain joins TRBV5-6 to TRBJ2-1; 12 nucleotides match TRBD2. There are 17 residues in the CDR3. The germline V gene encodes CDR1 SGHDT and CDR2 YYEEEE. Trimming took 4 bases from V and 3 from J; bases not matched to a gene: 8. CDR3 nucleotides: TGTGCCAGCAGCCTGACTAGCGGGAGATACTACTACAATGAGCAGTTCTTC. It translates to CASSLTSGRYYYNEQFF.

The CDR3 DNA is TGCGCCAGCTCCGAAGGGCCAGCGGGAGTGAGAAACGAGCAGTACTTC. Translation gives CASSEGPAGVRNEQYF. The chain joins TRBV10-1 to TRBJ2-7, with TRBD2 identical over 8 bases. The germline gives CDR1 WNHNN, CDR2 SYGVQD (reference sequence). After removal of 8 bases from V and 5 bases from J, the junction contained 17 bases not matched to a gene. This CDR3 has 16 residues.

The DNA of the CDR3 is TGTGCCAGCAGCTTACTCGGGGGGCAAGGGGCTTTCTTT. Translating gives CASSLLGGQGAFF. The J gene is TRBJ1-1, the V gene TRBV7-3; TRBD1 is a possible D gene (6 bases). The germline V gene has CDR1 SGHTA and CDR2 FQGTGA. The CDR3 has 13 residues. V lost 2 bases and J lost 11, with 15 bases in between. The full variable domain, rest sourced from reference TRBV7-3 and TRBJ1-1, is GAGVSQTPSNKVTEKGKYVELRCDPISGHTALYWYRQSLGQGPEFLIYFQGTGAADDSGLPNDRFFAVRPEGSVSTLKIQRTERGDSAVYLCASSLLGGQGAFFGQGTRLTVV.

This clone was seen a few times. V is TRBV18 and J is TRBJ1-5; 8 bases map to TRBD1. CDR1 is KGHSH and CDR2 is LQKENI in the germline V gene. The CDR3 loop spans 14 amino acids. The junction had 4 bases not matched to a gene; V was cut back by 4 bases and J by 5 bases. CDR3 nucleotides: TGTGCCAGCTCACATGGACAGGGAGATCAGCCCCAGCATTTT. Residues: CASSHGQGDQPQHF.

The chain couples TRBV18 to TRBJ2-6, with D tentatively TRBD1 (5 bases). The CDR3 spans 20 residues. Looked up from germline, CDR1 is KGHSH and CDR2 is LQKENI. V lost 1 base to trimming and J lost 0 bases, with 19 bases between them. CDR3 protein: CASSPRAQERASSGANVLTF. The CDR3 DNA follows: TGTGCCAGCTCACCACGAGCACAGGAACGAGCCTCCTCTGGGGCCAACGTCCTGACTTTC. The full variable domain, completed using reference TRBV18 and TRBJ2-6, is NAGVMQNPRHLVRRRGQEARLRCSPMKGHSHVYWYRQLPEEGLKFMVYLQKENIIDESGMPKERFSAEFPKEGPSILRIQQVVRGDSAAYFCASSPRAQERASSGANVLTFGAGSRLTVL.

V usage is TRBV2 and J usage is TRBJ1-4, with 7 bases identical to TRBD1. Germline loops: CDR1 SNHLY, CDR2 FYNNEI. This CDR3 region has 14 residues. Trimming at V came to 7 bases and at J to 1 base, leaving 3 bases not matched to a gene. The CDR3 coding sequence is TGTGCCAGCAAGGGGGCGGAAACTAATGAAAAACTGTTTTTT. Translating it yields CASKGAETNEKLFF.

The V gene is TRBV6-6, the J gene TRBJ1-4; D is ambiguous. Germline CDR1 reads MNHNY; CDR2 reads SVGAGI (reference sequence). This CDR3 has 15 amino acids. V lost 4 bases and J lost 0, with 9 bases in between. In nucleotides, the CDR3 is TGTGCCAGCAGTTCTTACATCTCAACTAATGAAAAACTGTTTTTT. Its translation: CASSSYISTNEKLFF.

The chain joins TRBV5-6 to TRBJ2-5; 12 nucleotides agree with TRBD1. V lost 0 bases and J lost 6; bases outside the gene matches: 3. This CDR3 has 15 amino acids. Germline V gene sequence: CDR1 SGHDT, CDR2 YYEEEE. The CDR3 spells CASSLAGTGGKTQYF. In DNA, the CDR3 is TGTGCCAGCAGCTTGGCCGGGACAGGGGGCAAGACCCAGTACTTC.

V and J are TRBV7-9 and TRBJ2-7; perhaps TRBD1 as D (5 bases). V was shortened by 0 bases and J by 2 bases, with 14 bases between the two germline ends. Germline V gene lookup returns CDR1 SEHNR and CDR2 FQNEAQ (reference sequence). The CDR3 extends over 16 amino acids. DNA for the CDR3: TGTGCCAGCAGCTTAGCGGATTACGGCAGGGCCTACGAGCAGTACTTC. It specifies CASSLADYGRAYEQYF.

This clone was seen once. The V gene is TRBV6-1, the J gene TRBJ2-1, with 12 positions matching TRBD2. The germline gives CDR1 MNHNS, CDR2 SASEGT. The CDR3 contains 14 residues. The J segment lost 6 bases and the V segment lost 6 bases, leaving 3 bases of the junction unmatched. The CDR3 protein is CASSRLAGANEQFF. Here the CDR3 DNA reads TGTGCCAGCAGCCGACTAGCGGGAGCCAATGAGCAGTTCTTC.

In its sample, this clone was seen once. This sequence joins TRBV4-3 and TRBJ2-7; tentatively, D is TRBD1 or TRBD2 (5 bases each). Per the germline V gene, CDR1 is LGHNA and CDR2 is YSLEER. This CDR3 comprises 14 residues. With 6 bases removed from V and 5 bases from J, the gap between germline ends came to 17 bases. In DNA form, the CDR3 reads TGCGCCAGCAGTCCCAACGTAGGGGACCACGAGCAGTACTTC. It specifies CASSPNVGDHEQYF.

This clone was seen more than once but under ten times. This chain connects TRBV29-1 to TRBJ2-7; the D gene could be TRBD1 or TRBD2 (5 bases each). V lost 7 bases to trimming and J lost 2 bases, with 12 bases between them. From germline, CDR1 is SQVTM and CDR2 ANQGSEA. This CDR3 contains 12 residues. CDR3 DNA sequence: TGCAGCGCTCGGGGACCGGCCTACGAGCAGTACTTC. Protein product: CSARGPAYEQYF.

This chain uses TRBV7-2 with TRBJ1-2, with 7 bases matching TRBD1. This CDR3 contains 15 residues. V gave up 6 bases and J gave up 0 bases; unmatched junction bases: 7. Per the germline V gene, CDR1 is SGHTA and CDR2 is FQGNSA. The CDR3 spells CASSPSGQTNYGYTF. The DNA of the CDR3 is TGTGCCAGCAGTCCCTCGGGACAGACTAACTATGGCTACACCTTC.